This passage covers 20 T cell receptor beta chains from one sample sequenced in a study of T cell repertoires in cytomegalovirus infection (dated by TCRdb to about 2019). Sequencing was performed on an Illumina HiSeq 1500. TCRdb took the public reads, trimmed them with fastp at Q25, ran MiXCR for clone calling and kept in-frame beta chains. Under each unique CDR3 protein, matching rows form one entry showing the most common genes and DNA. The sample has about 100,000 distinct CDR3 sequences on record, 20% to 30% of them singletons. The ten most abundant clones make up about 39% of the sample. Sequencing used CD8+ T cells from PBMCs. Receptors originate from a human donor in good health (CMV status not recorded). Some clones in this sample may be carry-over from other donors' samples.

This clonotype was counted once. The chain links TRBV20-1 to TRBJ1-1; the match to TRBD1 covers 10 bases. Losses at the gene ends were 5 bases for V and 3 bases for J; bases not matched to a gene: 12. Germline V gene lookup returns CDR1 DFQATT and CDR2 SNEGSKA (reference sequence). The CDR3 extends over 16 amino acids. The CDR3 region has the DNA TGCAGTGCTCCAAAAGGGACAGGGGAAATGTACACTGAAGCTTTCTTT. Protein product: CSAPKGTGEMYTEAFF.

This clonotype was seen a few times. The chain combines TRBV29-1 with TRBJ2-1, with 13 bases fitting TRBD2. The CDR3 extends over 14 amino acids. The ends lost 7 bases at V and 4 bases at J; junction bases unmatched: 4. The germline V gene has CDR1 SQVTM and CDR2 ANQGSEA. The CDR3, as DNA: TGCAGCGCTGGGACTAGCGGGATTTACAATGAGCAGTTCTTC. This translates into CSAGTSGIYNEQFF.

This clonotype was seen many times. CDR3 residues: CASTYTGELFF. DNA of the CDR3: TGTGCCAGCACCTACACCGGGGAGCTGTTTTTT. The chain uses TRBV7-2 and TRBJ2-2, with no clear D. CDR1 is SGHTA and CDR2 is FQGNSA in the germline V gene. This CDR3 spans 11 amino acids. V shed 7 bases and J shed 3 bases, with 3 bases lying between them.

Comments on this clonotype: At one end the junction does not follow the germline gene, possibly because of a read error. The chain has TRBV7-9 and TRBJ2-3, with D hard to call. Germline V gene sequence: CDR1 SEHNR, CDR2 FQNEAQ (reference sequence). CDR3 length: 14 residues. CDR3 protein: CASSPVSSKDTQYF. Written as DNA, the CDR3 is TGTGCCAGCAGCCCGGTGAGTAGCAAAGATACGCAGTATTTC. Variable domain in full (rest from reference TRBV7-9 and TRBJ2-3): DTGVSQNPRHKITKRGQNVTFRCDPISEHNRLYWYRQTLGQGPEFLTYFQNEAQLEKSRLLSDRFSAERPKGSFSTLEIQRTEQGDSAMYLCASSPVSSKDTQYFGPGTRLTVL.

This clonotype was picked up many times. The rearrangement joins TRBV7-9 to TRBJ2-7; 7 bases line up with TRBD2. The CDR3 loop spans 13 amino acids. Unmatched junction bases numbered 4, after V lost 5 bases and J lost 3 bases. Germline V gives CDR1 SEHNR, CDR2 FQNEAQ (reference sequence). The CDR3 here is CASSAGRDYEQYF. The CDR3 DNA is TGTGCCAGCAGCGCAGGGAGGGACTACGAGCAGTACTTC. The variable domain in full, completed from reference TRBV7-9 and TRBJ2-7, reads DTGVSQNPRHKITKRGQNVTFRCDPISEHNRLYWYRQTLGQGPEFLTYFQNEAQLEKSRLLSDRFSAERPKGSFSTLEIQRTEQGDSAMYLCASSAGRDYEQYFGPGTRLTVT.

V is TRBV4-3 and J is TRBJ1-2; 7 bases are shared with TRBD1. The CDR3 totals 16 residues. J was trimmed by 2 bases and V by 7 bases; bases with no gene match: 13. CDR1 and CDR2 (germline): LGHNA, YSLEER. The CDR3 DNA reads TGCGCCAGCACCTCTTCCCCACAGGGGCACAACTATGGCTACACCTTC. This gives the protein CASTSSPQGHNYGYTF.

Many counts were recorded for this clonotype. The chain combines TRBV7-9 with TRBJ1-2; D ambiguous. The CDR3 is made up of 13 amino acids. The germline V gene has CDR1 SEHNR and CDR2 FQNEAQ (reference sequence). The V and J ends lost 1 base and 4 bases respectively, with 7 bases between them. The CDR3 DNA sequence: TGTGCCAGCAGCTTAGAGAGAGGCTATGGCTACACCTTC. Translation gives CASSLERGYGYTF.

The sample holds many counts of this clonotype. The V call is TRBV10-3, the J call TRBJ1-5; D is perhaps TRBD1 (5 bases). Germline V gives CDR1 ENHRY, CDR2 SYGVKD. The CDR3 length is 14 residues. V gave up 8 bases and J gave up 0 bases, with 11 bases separating them. CDR3 nucleotide sequence: TGTGCCATCGGAGAGGGGTTTAGCAATCAGCCCCAGCATTTT. Protein: CAIGEGFSNQPQHF.

This clonotype came up a few times. The chain employs TRBV19 and TRBJ2-2; D is ambiguous. V was pared by 3 bases and J by 6 bases, with 14 bases between. CDR1 and CDR2 (germline): LNHDA, SQIVND (reference sequence). The CDR3 runs 15 residues. The CDR3 reads CASSIGPLGAGELFF. The CDR3, as DNA: TGTGCCAGTAGTATCGGGCCTCTGGGCGCCGGGGAGCTGTTTTTT.

This clonotype has at least ten counts. The rearrangement joins TRBV7-6 to TRBJ2-3; D is possibly TRBD2 (5 bases). Per the germline V gene, CDR1 is SGHVS and CDR2 is FNYEAQ. CDR3 length equals 21 residues. The ends were cut back, 0 bases at V and 4 bases at J, with 29 bases in the middle. CDR3: CASSLARARTGISWAADTQYF. DNA for the CDR3: TGTGCCAGCAGCTTAGCGCGGGCCAGGACCGGCATTTCATGGGCGGCAGATACGCAGTATTTT.

The V gene is TRBV2, the J gene TRBJ2-5; possible D gene TRBD2, 6 bases. Germline CDR1 SNHLY, CDR2 FYNNEI. The CDR3 has 15 residues. V lost 6 bases and J lost 5, with 19 bases in between. The CDR3 spells CASRTPWGVDETQYF. The CDR3, as DNA: TGTGCCAGCAGGACCCCGTGGGGGGTGGACGAGACCCAGTACTTC.

This clonotype has ten or more counts. The genes are TRBV4-3 and TRBJ1-1, with TRBD1 identical over 9 bases. Germline CDR1 is LGHNA and CDR2 is YSLEER. This CDR3 has 14 residues. V shed 1 base and J 3 bases; nucleotides not matched to a gene: 0. CDR3 protein: CASSQGTGDTEAFF. The CDR3 DNA reads TGCGCCAGCAGCCAAGGGACAGGGGACACTGAAGCTTTCTTT.

Ten or more counts support this clonotype. The chain recombines TRBV7-9 with TRBJ2-7, with D perhaps matching TRBD2 (6 bases). Trimming pared 2 bases from V and 7 bases from J, leaving 12 bases between. Germline CDR1 is SEHNR and CDR2 is FQNEAQ (reference sequence). This CDR3 has 13 residues. The CDR3 region is CASSLRDSREQYF. In DNA form, the CDR3 reads TGTGCCAGCAGCTTAAGGGACTCCAGGGAGCAGTACTTC.

The chain couples TRBV6-5 to TRBJ2-6, with unresolved D. Looked up from germline, CDR1 is MNHEY and CDR2 is SVGAGI. V was shortened by 5 bases and J by 2 bases, with 7 bases between the two germline ends. This CDR3 spans 14 amino acids. CDR3 loop: CASSPYAGANVLTF. For the CDR3, the DNA is TGTGCCAGCAGTCCCTATGCTGGGGCCAACGTCCTGACTTTC.

This clonotype was detected many times. This chain uses TRBV28 with TRBJ2-5; D ambiguous. The CDR3 extends over 14 amino acids. The V and J ends lost 8 bases and 0 bases respectively, with 13 bases between them. CDR1 is MDHEN and CDR2 is SYDVKM in the germline V gene. This CDR3 reads CASRTYAYQETQYF. Written as DNA, the CDR3 is TGTGCCAGCCGGACCTACGCGTACCAAGAGACCCAGTACTTC.

The rearrangement joins TRBV14 to TRBJ2-1; tentatively, D is TRBD1 (5 bases). Per the germline V gene, CDR1 is SGHDN and CDR2 is FVKESK. Trimming stripped 4 bases from V and 5 bases from J, with 15 bases between. The CDR3 sequence is 15 residues long. Written as DNA, the CDR3 is TGTGCCAGCAGCCCAGCAACAGGTTGGGACAATGAGCAGTTCTTC. This codes for CASSPATGWDNEQFF.

The chain uses TRBV30 and TRBJ1-1; TRBD1 is a possible D gene (5 bases). CDR1 GTSNPN and CDR2 SVGIG come from the germline V gene (reference sequence). Trimming took 8 bases from V and 3 from J, leaving 13 bases between them. This CDR3 region has 12 residues. The CDR3 loop is CAGPGPHTEAFF. In DNA form, the CDR3 reads TGTGCCGGCCCGGGACCACACACTGAAGCTTTCTTT. The entire variable domain, with the rest obtained from reference TRBV30 and TRBJ1-1, is as follows: SQTIHQWPATLVQPVGSPLSLECTVEGTSNPNLYWYRQAAGRGLQLLFYSVGIGQISSEVPQNLSASRPQDRQFILSSKKLLLSDSGFYLCAGPGPHTEAFFGQGTRLTVV.

This chain connects TRBV7-2 to TRBJ2-7; D is uncertain. Germline V gene data show CDR1 as SGHTA and CDR2 as FQGNSA. CDR3 length: 14 amino acids. V was cut by 2 bases and J by 0 bases, with 8 bases left in between. The CDR3 nucleotides are TGTGCCAGCAGCTTAATAACCTACTCCTACGAGCAGTACTTC. Protein sequence: CASSLITYSYEQYF. Full variable domain (outside the CDR3, taken from reference TRBV7-2 and TRBJ2-7): GAGVSQSPSNKVTEKGKDVELRCDPISGHTALYWYRQSLGQGLEFLIYFQGNSAPDKSGLPSDRFSAERTGGSVSTLTIQRTQQEDSAVYLCASSLITYSYEQYFGPGTRLTVT.

The gene calls are TRBV28 and TRBJ1-3; D uncertain. V gave up 5 bases and J gave up 1 base, with 15 bases separating them. This CDR3 has 16 amino acids. Germline-derived CDR1 and CDR2 are MDHEN and SYDVKM. CDR3 DNA: TGTGCCAGCAGTAGTATACTAATGACTTCTGGAAACACCATATATTTT. Encoded protein: CASSSILMTSGNTIYF.

This clonotype was recorded at least ten times. The V gene is TRBV5-5, the J gene TRBJ2-1, with 8 bases identical to TRBD1. This CDR3 is 19 amino acids long. Germline V lookup: CDR1 SGHKS, CDR2 YYEKEE (reference sequence). J gave up 0 bases and V 0 bases, and 11 bases lay outside the gene matches. The CDR3: CASSLAVGYRGSSYNEQFF. In nucleotides, the CDR3 is TGTGCCAGCAGCTTGGCAGTCGGGTACAGGGGGAGCTCCTACAATGAGCAGTTCTTC.